This is a list of T cell receptor beta chains from one sample in a study of resident and recirculating memory T cells in vitiligo. Produced via immunoSEQ multiplex PCR; TCRdb's table is partial and in-frame only. The sample has fewer than 85,000 clones, about 92% seen once; the top ten hold about 4.8%. The source material was blood. The receptors come from a male donor with vitiligo. Each CDR3 is given with its conserved first and last residue. A D gene is named only where the DNA matches it firmly. Expanded clones get a size class; other rows say once, few or many, or leave the size out.

CDR3: CAWSEWDRLGGDEQFF
DNA: TGTGCCTGGAGTGAATGGGACCGCTTAGGGGGGGATGAGCAGTTCTTC
size: once
D: NA
V: TRBV30
J: TRBJ2-1

CDR3: CASSVGGRSSTDTQYF
DNA: TGTGCCAGCAGCGTAGGGGGGAGGTCCAGCACAGATACGCAGTATTTT
size: NA
D: NA
V: TRBV9
J: TRBJ2-3

CDR3: CASSFSREGYKNIQYF
DNA: TGTGCCAGCAGCTTCTCGCGGGAGGGATACAAAAACATTCAGTACTTC
size: NA
D: TRBD2
V: TRBV5-6
J: TRBJ2-4

CDR3: CASGHQAFGLLGNTIYF
DNA: TGTGCCAGCGGCCATCAGGCGTTCGGCCTTCTAGGAAACACCATATATTTT
size: once
D: NA
V: TRBV28
J: TRBJ1-3

CDR3: CATSRGDSYEQYF
DNA: TGTGCCACCAGCAGAGGAGACAGCTACGAGCAGTACTTC
size: NA
D: NA
V: TRBV15
J: TRBJ2-7

CDR3: CASSVEQRKAYNEQFF
DNA: TGTGCCAGCAGCGTAGAACAGCGGAAAGCATACAATGAGCAGTTCTTC
size: NA
D: NA
V: TRBV9
J: TRBJ2-1

CDR3: CASSENAGVDTQYF
DNA: TGTGCCAGCAGTGAAAATGCGGGAGTTGATACGCAGTATTTT
size: few
D: TRBD2
V: TRBV2
J: TRBJ2-3

CDR3: CASSVGTSGYEQYF
DNA: TGTGCCAGCAGCGTAGGGACTAGCGGTTACGAGCAGTACTTC
size: NA
D: TRBD2
V: TRBV9
J: TRBJ2-7

CDR3: CASSHASGGVTDTQYF
DNA: TGTGCCAGCAGCCACGCTAGCGGGGGGGTGACAGATACGCAGTATTTT
size: NA
D: TRBD2
V: TRBV7-2
J: TRBJ2-3

CDR3: CASSEFLDRGIAREQYF
DNA: TGTGCCAGCAGTGAATTCTTGGACAGGGGCATTGCGCGGGAGCAGTACTTC
size: NA
D: TRBD1
V: TRBV25-1
J: TRBJ2-7

CDR3: CSVVLWDRVGGEKLFF
DNA: TGCAGCGTGGTACTCTGGGACAGGGTCGGTGGTGAAAAACTGTTTTTT
size: NA
D: TRBD1
V: TRBV29-1
J: TRBJ1-4

CDR3: CASRLNGGNYGYTF
DNA: TGTGCCAGCAGACTGAACGGAGGGAACTATGGCTACACCTTC
size: NA
D: NA
V: TRBV28
J: TRBJ1-2

CDR3: CSVDPSTRGDTQYF
DNA: TGCAGCGTTGATCCCAGTACAAGAGGGGATACGCAGTATTTT
size: NA
D: NA
V: TRBV29-1
J: TRBJ2-3

CDR3: CASSLREGYEQYF
DNA: TGTGCCAGCAGCCTCCGGGAAGGTTACGAGCAGTACTTC
size: NA
D: NA
V: TRBV7-9
J: TRBJ2-7

CDR3: CASNKGLAVTYEQYF
DNA: TGCGCCAGCAACAAGGGACTAGCGGTTACCTACGAGCAGTACTTC
size: NA
D: TRBD2
V: TRBV5-1
J: TRBJ2-7

CDR3: CASSTGTSGKRYEQYF
DNA: TGTGCCAGCAGCACAGGGACTAGCGGGAAGAGGTACGAGCAGTACTTC
size: NA
D: TRBD2
V: TRBV7-2
J: TRBJ2-7

CDR3: CASSLASGRTDTQYF
DNA: TGTGCCAGCAGCTTAGCCAGCGGGCGCACAGATACGCAGTATTTT
size: NA
D: NA
V: TRBV7-2
J: TRBJ2-3

CDR3: CASSITGSYDNEQFF
DNA: TGTGCCAGCAGCATAACCGGGTCCTACGACAATGAGCAGTTCTTC
size: NA
D: NA
V: TRBV7-2
J: TRBJ2-1

CDR3: CASSVESANEQYF
DNA: TGTGCCAGCAGTGTTGAGAGTGCCAACGAGCAGTACTTC
size: NA
D: NA
V: TRBV2
J: TRBJ2-7

CDR3: CASSYSGVPQYF
DNA: TGTGCCAGCAGCTACAGCGGGGTCCCCCAGTACTTC
size: NA
D: TRBD2
V: TRBV7-9
J: TRBJ2-5

CDR3: CTSSLSGVFTDTQYF
DNA: TGTACCAGCAGCCTTAGCGGAGTTTTCACAGATACGCAGTATTTT
size: once
D: NA
V: TRBV7-2
J: TRBJ2-3

CDR3: CASSSYTGKSPNEQFF
DNA: TGCGCCAGCAGCTCCTACACAGGGAAGAGTCCGAATGAGCAGTTCTTC
size: NA
D: NA
V: TRBV5-1
J: TRBJ2-1

CDR3: CASSFNSEAFF
DNA: TGTGCCAGCAGCTTTAACTCTGAAGCTTTCTTT
size: few
D: NA
V: TRBV11-2
J: TRBJ1-1